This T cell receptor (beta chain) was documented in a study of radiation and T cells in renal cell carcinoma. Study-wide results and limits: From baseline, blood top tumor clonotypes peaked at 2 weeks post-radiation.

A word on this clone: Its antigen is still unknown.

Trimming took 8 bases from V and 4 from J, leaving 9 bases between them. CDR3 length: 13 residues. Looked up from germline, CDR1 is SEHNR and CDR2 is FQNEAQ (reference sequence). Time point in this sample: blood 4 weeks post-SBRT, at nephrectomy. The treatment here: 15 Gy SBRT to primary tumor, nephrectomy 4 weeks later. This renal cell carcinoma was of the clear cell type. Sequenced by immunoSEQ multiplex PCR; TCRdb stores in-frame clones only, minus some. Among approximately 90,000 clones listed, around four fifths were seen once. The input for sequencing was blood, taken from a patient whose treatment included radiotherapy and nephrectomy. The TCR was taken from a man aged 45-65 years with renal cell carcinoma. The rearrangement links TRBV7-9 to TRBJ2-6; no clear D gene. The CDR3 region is CASGAPGANVLTF. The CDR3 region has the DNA TGTGCCAGCGGCGCACCAGGGGCCAACGTCCTGACTTTC.